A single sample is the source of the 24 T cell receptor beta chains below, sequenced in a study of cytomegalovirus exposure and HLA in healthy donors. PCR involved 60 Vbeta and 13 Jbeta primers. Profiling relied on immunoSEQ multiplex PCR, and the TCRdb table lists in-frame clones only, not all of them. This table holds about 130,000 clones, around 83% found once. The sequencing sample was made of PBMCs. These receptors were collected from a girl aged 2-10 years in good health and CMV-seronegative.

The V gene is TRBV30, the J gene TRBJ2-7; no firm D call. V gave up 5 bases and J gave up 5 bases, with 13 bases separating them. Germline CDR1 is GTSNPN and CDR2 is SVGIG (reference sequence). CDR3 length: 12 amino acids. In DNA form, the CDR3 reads TGTGCCTGGGATGTTGGGCAGCACGAGCAGTACTTC. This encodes CAWDVGQHEQYF. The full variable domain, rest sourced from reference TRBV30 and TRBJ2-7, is SQTIHQWPATLVQPVGSPLSLECTVEGTSNPNLYWYRQAAGRGLQLLFYSVGIGQISSEVPQNLSASRPQDRQFILSSKKLLLSDSGFYLCAWDVGQHEQYFGPGTRLTVT.

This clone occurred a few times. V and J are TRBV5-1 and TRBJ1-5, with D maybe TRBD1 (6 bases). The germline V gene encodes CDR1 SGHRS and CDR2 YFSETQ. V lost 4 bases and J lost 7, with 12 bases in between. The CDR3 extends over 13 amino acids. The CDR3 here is CASSLGADQPQHF. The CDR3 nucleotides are TGCGCCAGCAGCCTGGGGGCTGACCAGCCCCAGCATTTT.

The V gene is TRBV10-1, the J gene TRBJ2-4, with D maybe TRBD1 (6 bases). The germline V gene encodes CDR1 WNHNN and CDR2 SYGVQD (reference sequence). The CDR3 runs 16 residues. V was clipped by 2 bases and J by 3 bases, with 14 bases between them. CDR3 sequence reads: CASSEPGIGGKNIQYF. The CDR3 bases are TGCGCCAGCAGTGAGCCTGGGATAGGGGGCAAAAACATTCAGTACTTC.

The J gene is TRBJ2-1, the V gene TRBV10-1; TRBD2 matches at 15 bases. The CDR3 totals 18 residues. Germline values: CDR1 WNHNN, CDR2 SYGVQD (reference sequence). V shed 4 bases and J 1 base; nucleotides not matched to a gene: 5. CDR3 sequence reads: CASSGGTSGRYSYNEQFF. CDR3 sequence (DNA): TGCGCCAGCAGTGGGGGGACTAGCGGGAGGTATTCCTACAATGAGCAGTTCTTC.

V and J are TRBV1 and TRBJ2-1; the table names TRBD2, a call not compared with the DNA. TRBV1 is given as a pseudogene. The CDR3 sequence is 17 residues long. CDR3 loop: CTSRLSSGRDSYNEQFF. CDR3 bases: TGCACCAGCAGACTTAGTAGCGGGAGGGATTCCTACAATGAGCAGTTCTTC.

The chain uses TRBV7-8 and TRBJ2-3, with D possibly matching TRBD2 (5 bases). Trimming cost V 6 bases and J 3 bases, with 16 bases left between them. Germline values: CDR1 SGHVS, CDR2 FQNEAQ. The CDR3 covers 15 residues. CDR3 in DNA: TGTGCCAGCAGTCTCAGAGGGTGGGGTACAGATACGCAGTATTTT. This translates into CASSLRGWGTDTQYF.

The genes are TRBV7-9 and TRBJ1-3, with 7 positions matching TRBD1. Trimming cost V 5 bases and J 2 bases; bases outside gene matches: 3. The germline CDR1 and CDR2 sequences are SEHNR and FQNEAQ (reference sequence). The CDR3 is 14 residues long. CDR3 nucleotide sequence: TGTGCCAGCAGCGAAGGACAGGCTGGAAACACCATATATTTT. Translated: CASSEGQAGNTIYF.

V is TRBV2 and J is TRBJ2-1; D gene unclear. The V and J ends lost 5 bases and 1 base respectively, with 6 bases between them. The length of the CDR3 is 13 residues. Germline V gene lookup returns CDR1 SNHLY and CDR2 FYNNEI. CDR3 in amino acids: CASSPRSYNEQFF. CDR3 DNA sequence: TGTGCCAGCAGTCCCCGGTCCTACAATGAGCAGTTCTTC.

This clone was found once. CDR3 in amino acids: CASSRTGQSQETQYF. CDR3 DNA: TGTGCCAGCAGTCGGACGGGACAGAGCCAAGAGACCCAGTACTTC. The V gene is TRBV2, the J gene TRBJ2-5; TRBD1 matches 7 bases. Germline V gives CDR1 SNHLY, CDR2 FYNNEI. V dropped 5 bases and J dropped 1; count of bases not matched to a gene: 7. This CDR3 is 15 amino acids long.

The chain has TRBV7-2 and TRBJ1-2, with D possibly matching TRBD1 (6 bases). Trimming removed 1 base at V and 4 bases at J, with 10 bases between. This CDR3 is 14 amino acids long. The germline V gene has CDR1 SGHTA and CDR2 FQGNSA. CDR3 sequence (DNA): TGTGCCAGCAGCTTAGATTCGGACAGCTATGGCTACACCTTC. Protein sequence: CASSLDSDSYGYTF.

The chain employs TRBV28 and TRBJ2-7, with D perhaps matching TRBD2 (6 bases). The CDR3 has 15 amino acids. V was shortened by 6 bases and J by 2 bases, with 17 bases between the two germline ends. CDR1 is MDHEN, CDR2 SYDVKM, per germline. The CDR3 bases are TGTGCCAGCAGGCCACGGACTACCTCAGCCTACGAGCAGTACTTC. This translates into CASRPRTTSAYEQYF.

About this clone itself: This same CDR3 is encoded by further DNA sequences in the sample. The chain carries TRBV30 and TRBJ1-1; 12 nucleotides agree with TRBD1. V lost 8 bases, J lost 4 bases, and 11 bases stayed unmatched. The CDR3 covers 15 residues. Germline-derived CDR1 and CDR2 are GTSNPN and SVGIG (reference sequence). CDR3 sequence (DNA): TGTGCCGGGACGCGGGACAGGGGGCTTGGCACTGAAGCTTTCTTT. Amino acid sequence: CAGTRDRGLGTEAFF.

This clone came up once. CDR3 coding DNA: TGTGCCAGCAGCTTTTCTGCAGACAGGCCCGCGGGCTACACCTTC. Translated: CASSFSADRPAGYTF. The chain combines TRBV7-9 with TRBJ1-2; D is possibly TRBD1 (6 bases). The CDR3 runs 15 residues. The V gene lost 3 bases and the J gene lost 8 bases, with 19 bases spanning the gap. Germline V CDR1 and CDR2: SEHNR, FQNEAQ (reference sequence).

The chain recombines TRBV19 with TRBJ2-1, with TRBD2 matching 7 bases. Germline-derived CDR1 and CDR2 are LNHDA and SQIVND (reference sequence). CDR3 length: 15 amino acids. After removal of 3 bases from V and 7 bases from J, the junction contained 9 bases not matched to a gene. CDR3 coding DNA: TGTGCCAGTAGTATGCTGCAGCGGGATGGTAATGAGCAGTTCTTC. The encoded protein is CASSMLQRDGNEQFF. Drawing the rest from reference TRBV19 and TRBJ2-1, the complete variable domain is DGGITQSPKYLFRKEGQNVTLSCEQNLNHDAMYWYRQDPGQGLRLIYYSQIVNDFQKGDIAEGYSVSREKKESFPLTVTSAQKNPTAFYLCASSMLQRDGNEQFFGPGTRLTVL.

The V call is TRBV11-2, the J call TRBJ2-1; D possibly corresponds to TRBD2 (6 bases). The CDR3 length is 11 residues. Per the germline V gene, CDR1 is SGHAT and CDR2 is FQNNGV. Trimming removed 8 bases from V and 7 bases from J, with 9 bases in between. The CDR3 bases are TGTGCCAGCCAAGGGAGGAATGAGCAGTTCTTC. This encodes CASQGRNEQFF.

CDR3 loop: CASSQAKTGNIEQFF. The CDR3 coding sequence is TGCGCCAGCAGCCAGGCAAAGACAGGTAACATTGAGCAGTTCTTC. V and J are TRBV5-1 and TRBJ2-1; the D gene is possibly TRBD1 (6 bases). CDR1 SGHRS and CDR2 YFSETQ come from the germline V gene. The CDR3 runs 15 residues. V lost 4 bases to trimming and J lost 9 bases, with 20 bases between them.

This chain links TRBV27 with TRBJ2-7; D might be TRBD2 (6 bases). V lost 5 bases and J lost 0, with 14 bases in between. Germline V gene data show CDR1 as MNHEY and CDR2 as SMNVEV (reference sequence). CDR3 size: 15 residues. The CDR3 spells CASSLAGISSYEQYF. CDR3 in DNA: TGTGCCAGCAGTCTTGCGGGGATTAGCTCCTACGAGCAGTACTTC.

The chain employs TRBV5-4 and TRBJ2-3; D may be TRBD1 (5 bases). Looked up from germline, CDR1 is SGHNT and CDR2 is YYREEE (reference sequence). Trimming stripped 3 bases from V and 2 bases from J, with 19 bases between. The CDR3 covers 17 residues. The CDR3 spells CASSSSLKGSHTDTQYF. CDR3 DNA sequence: TGTGCCAGCAGCTCGTCCCTGAAGGGGTCCCACACAGATACGCAGTATTTT.

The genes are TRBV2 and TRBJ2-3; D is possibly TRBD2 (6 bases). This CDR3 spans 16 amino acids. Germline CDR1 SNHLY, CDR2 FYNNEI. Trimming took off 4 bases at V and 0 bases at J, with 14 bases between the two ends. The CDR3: CASSGDLGTSTDTQYF. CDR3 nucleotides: TGTGCCAGCAGTGGAGACCTGGGGACTAGCACAGATACGCAGTATTTT.

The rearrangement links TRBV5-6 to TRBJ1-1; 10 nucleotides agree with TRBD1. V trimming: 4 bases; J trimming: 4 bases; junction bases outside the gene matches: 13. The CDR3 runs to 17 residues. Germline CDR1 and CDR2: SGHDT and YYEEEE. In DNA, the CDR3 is TGTGCCAGCAGCCCCGGGACAGGGGAAAAATTTGTCACTGAAGCTTTCTTT. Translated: CASSPGTGEKFVTEAFF. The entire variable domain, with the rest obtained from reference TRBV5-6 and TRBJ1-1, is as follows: DAGVTQSPTHLIKTRGQQVTLRCSPKSGHDTVSWYQQALGQGPQFIFQYYEEEERQRGNFPDRFSGHQFPNYSSELNVNALLLGDSALYLCASSPGTGEKFVTEAFFGQGTRLTVV.

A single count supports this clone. The CDR3 DNA reads TGTGCCAGCAGCAACACAGGCACCTACGAGCAGTACTTC. It is translated as CASSNTGTYEQYF. The V call is TRBV7-8, the J call TRBJ2-7; D may be TRBD1 (5 bases). The CDR3 runs to 13 residues. Germline-derived CDR1 and CDR2 are SGHVS and FQNEAQ. Between the trimmed V and J ends, which lost 5 bases and 2 bases, there was a span of 10 bases.

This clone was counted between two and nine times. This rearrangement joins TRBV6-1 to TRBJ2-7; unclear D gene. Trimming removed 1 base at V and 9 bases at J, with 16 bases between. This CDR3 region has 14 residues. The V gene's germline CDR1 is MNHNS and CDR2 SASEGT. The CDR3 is CASSEGAPRVAQYF. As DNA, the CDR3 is TGTGCCAGCAGTGAAGGTGCCCCCCGAGTTGCGCAGTACTTC.

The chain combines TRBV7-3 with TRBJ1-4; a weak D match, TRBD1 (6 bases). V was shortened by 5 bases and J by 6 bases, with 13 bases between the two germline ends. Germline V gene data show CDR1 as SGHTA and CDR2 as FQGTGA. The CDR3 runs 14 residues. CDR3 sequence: CASSREGGDEKLFF. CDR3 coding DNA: TGTGCCAGCAGCAGGGAGGGGGGGGATGAAAAACTGTTTTTT.

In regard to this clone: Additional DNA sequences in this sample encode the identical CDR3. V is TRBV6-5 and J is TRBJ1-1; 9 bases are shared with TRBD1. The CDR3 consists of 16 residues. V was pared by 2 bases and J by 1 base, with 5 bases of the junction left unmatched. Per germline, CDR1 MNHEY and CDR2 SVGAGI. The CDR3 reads CASSYEGTGTNTEAFF. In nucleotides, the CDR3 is TGTGCCAGCAGTTACGAGGGGACAGGGACGAACACTGAAGCTTTCTTT.